These T cell receptor beta chains were read from a single sample in a study of T cell responses to AZD1222 COVID-19 vaccine. The method was immunoSEQ multiplex PCR; TCRdb's version includes in-frame clones alone and lacks a portion of them. The top ten clones hold 15% to 20% of a sample with some 63,000 clones, around 80% of them seen once. This sample comprised peripheral blood, obtained on day 0 of AZD1222 vaccination. These receptors were collected from an adult in good health. The CDR3 runs from the conserved cysteine through the conserved F or W. The D gene is left open where the match is weak. Size tells how often a clone was seen (once, few, many) or the class of an expanded clone, and some rows leave it out.

clone_size: -; d_call: -; v_call: TRBV28; j_call: TRBJ1-5; cdr3_nt: TGTGCCAGCAGCGGAGGGTTTCAGCCCCAGCATTTT; cdr3_aa: CASSGGFQPQHF
clone_size: -; d_call: TRBD2; v_call: TRBV28; j_call: TRBJ2-7; cdr3_nt: TGTGCCAGCACCTTAAGCGGACCATTGGGGGGGGAGCAGTACTTC; cdr3_aa: CASTLSGPLGGEQYF
clone_size: once; d_call: TRBD2; v_call: TRBV6-2/TRBV6-3; j_call: TRBJ2-5; cdr3_nt: TGTGCCAGCAGTTACTGGGCGGGAGAAATCCAAGAGACCCAGTACTTC; cdr3_aa: CASSYWAGEIQETQYF
clone_size: -; d_call: -; v_call: TRBV5-1; j_call: TRBJ1-1; cdr3_nt: TGCGCCAGCAGCTTGGATCCAGTGAACACTGAAGCTTTCTTT; cdr3_aa: CASSLDPVNTEAFF
clone_size: -; d_call: TRBD2; v_call: TRBV11-3; j_call: TRBJ2-1; cdr3_nt: TGTGCCAGCAGCCCGAGCGGGAGCTCCTACAATGAGCAGTTCTTC; cdr3_aa: CASSPSGSSYNEQFF
clone_size: -; d_call: -; v_call: TRBV2; j_call: TRBJ2-4; cdr3_nt: TGTGCCAGCAGTGAAGGAGGGCTAAGGGGTCTAGCCAAAAACATTCAGTACTTC; cdr3_aa: CASSEGGLRGLAKNIQYF
clone_size: -; d_call: TRBD2; v_call: TRBV27; j_call: TRBJ2-1; cdr3_nt: TGTGCCAGCAGTAGTCCAAGCGGGAGGGCCTCGAATGAGCAGTTCTTC; cdr3_aa: CASSSPSGRASNEQFF
clone_size: -; d_call: TRBD2; v_call: TRBV6-5; j_call: TRBJ2-1; cdr3_nt: TGTGCCAGCAGCTCAGGACTAGCCCCTCGGGATGAGCAGTTCTTC; cdr3_aa: CASSSGLAPRDEQFF
clone_size: -; d_call: -; v_call: TRBV6-2/TRBV6-3; j_call: TRBJ2-3; cdr3_nt: TGTGCCAGCAGCCGGGGTTGGAAGGTAGTAAAGGTAGATACGCAGTATTTT; cdr3_aa: CASSRGWKVVKVDTQYF
clone_size: -; d_call: TRBD1; v_call: TRBV6-5; j_call: TRBJ2-7; cdr3_nt: TGTGCCAGCAGGCTTGGGACAGGGAACGAGCAGTACTTC; cdr3_aa: CASRLGTGNEQYF
clone_size: -; d_call: -; v_call: TRBV4-1; j_call: TRBJ2-4; cdr3_nt: TGCGCCAGCAGCCAAAGATGGACAGAAAACATTCAGTACTTC; cdr3_aa: CASSQRWTENIQYF
clone_size: -; d_call: -; v_call: TRBV11-3; j_call: TRBJ1-2; cdr3_nt: TGTGCCAGCAGCTCACCTAGAGGTTCAACCCCAAGGGGCTACACCTTC; cdr3_aa: CASSSPRGSTPRGYTF
clone_size: once; d_call: TRBD1; v_call: TRBV28; j_call: TRBJ1-2; cdr3_nt: TGTGCCAGCACCCCTCCCGGACAGGGAGATGGCTACACCTTC; cdr3_aa: CASTPPGQGDGYTF
clone_size: -; d_call: TRBD1; v_call: TRBV5-5; j_call: TRBJ2-3; cdr3_nt: TGTGCCAGCAGCTTGGAGGGACAGGGGGCAGATACGCAGTATTTT; cdr3_aa: CASSLEGQGADTQYF
clone_size: -; d_call: -; v_call: TRBV6-5; j_call: TRBJ1-2; cdr3_nt: TGTGCCAGCAGTTACTCCCCAGGGGCTAACTATGGCTACACCTTC; cdr3_aa: CASSYSPGANYGYTF
clone_size: few; d_call: -; v_call: TRBV5-1; j_call: TRBJ1-2; cdr3_nt: TGCGCCAGCAGCAGGGATAACTATGGCTACACCTTC; cdr3_aa: CASSRDNYGYTF
clone_size: -; d_call: -; v_call: TRBV18; j_call: TRBJ1-4; cdr3_nt: TGTGCCAGCTCATACGCGCAGGCTGGTAATGAAAAACTGTTTTTT; cdr3_aa: CASSYAQAGNEKLFF
clone_size: -; d_call: -; v_call: TRBV27; j_call: TRBJ2-2; cdr3_nt: TGTGCCAGCAGTTCCACGGGGGGGGAGCTGTTTTTT; cdr3_aa: CASSSTGGELFF
clone_size: -; d_call: -; v_call: TRBV2; j_call: TRBJ1-5; cdr3_nt: TGTGCCAGCAGTGCCCGGAAGGGCAATCAGCCCCAGCATTTT; cdr3_aa: CASSARKGNQPQHF
clone_size: -; d_call: TRBD2; v_call: TRBV2; j_call: TRBJ2-3; cdr3_nt: TGTGCCAGCAGGAAGGACCCTAGCGGCCATTTCGGGGATACGCAGTATTTT; cdr3_aa: CASRKDPSGHFGDTQYF
clone_size: -; d_call: -; v_call: TRBV11-3; j_call: TRBJ1-1; cdr3_nt: TGTGCCAGCAGCTTTCTACAGGGGAACACTGAAGCTTTCTTT; cdr3_aa: CASSFLQGNTEAFF
clone_size: once; d_call: -; v_call: TRBV6-5; j_call: TRBJ1-2; cdr3_nt: TGTGCCAGCACCTACCAGAGTCGAGGCTACACCTTC; cdr3_aa: CASTYQSRGYTF
clone_size: -; d_call: -; v_call: TRBV7-6; j_call: TRBJ1-6; cdr3_nt: TGTGCCAGCAGCTCCGACCCACAGGGCTTCGGTTCACCCCTCCACTTT; cdr3_aa: CASSSDPQGFGSPLHF
clone_size: -; d_call: TRBD2; v_call: TRBV6-2/TRBV6-3; j_call: TRBJ2-3; cdr3_nt: TGTGCCAGCAGCCCTGAGGGGACTAGCGGCTCAGATACGCAGTATTTT; cdr3_aa: CASSPEGTSGSDTQYF
clone_size: -; d_call: -; v_call: TRBV18; j_call: TRBJ1-5; cdr3_nt: TGTGCCAGCTCACCAAGGGGGACTGGCAATCAGCCCCAGCATTTT; cdr3_aa: CASSPRGTGNQPQHF
clone_size: -; d_call: -; v_call: TRBV7-3; j_call: TRBJ2-2; cdr3_nt: TGTGCCAGTACCGGACAAGCGGGCACCGGGGAGCTGTTTTTT; cdr3_aa: CASTGQAGTGELFF
clone_size: once; d_call: -; v_call: TRBV29-1; j_call: TRBJ2-7; cdr3_nt: TGCAGCGTGGGCCGACAGAGGGGTGGCCCCTACGAGCAGTACTTC; cdr3_aa: CSVGRQRGGPYEQYF
clone_size: -; d_call: -; v_call: TRBV25-1; j_call: TRBJ2-3; cdr3_nt: TGTGCCAGCAGTGATGTGGGCGTGGTCCAAGGGGATACGCAGTATTTT; cdr3_aa: CASSDVGVVQGDTQYF
clone_size: -; d_call: TRBD1; v_call: TRBV7-8; j_call: TRBJ1-2; cdr3_nt: TGTGCCAGCAGCTTGGACAGGCCCTATGGCTACACCTTC; cdr3_aa: CASSLDRPYGYTF
clone_size: -; d_call: TRBD1; v_call: TRBV28; j_call: TRBJ1-6; cdr3_nt: TGTGCCAGCGCGACAGGGGGCGGGAGAAATTCACCCCTCCACTTT; cdr3_aa: CASATGGGRNSPLHF
clone_size: -; d_call: -; v_call: TRBV7-2; j_call: TRBJ2-7; cdr3_nt: TGTGCCAGCAGCTTAGATTATAGATCCTACGAGCAGTACTTC; cdr3_aa: CASSLDYRSYEQYF
clone_size: -; d_call: TRBD2; v_call: TRBV5-6; j_call: TRBJ2-1; cdr3_nt: TGTGCCAGCAGCCCCCAGGGACTAAGGAATGAGCAGTTCTTC; cdr3_aa: CASSPQGLRNEQFF
clone_size: once; d_call: -; v_call: TRBV5-1; j_call: TRBJ2-2; cdr3_nt: TGCGCCAGCAGCTTGGTTACGGACGGGGAGCTGTTTTTT; cdr3_aa: CASSLVTDGELFF
clone_size: -; d_call: -; v_call: TRBV7-9; j_call: TRBJ2-1; cdr3_nt: TGTGCCAGCAGTGGAGGGTACAATGAGCAGTTCTTC; cdr3_aa: CASSGGYNEQFF
clone_size: -; d_call: -; v_call: TRBV6-2/TRBV6-3; j_call: TRBJ1-3; cdr3_nt: TGTGCCAGCAGTTACTACAGGGACGAAGGAAACACCATATATTTT; cdr3_aa: CASSYYRDEGNTIYF
clone_size: -; d_call: -; v_call: TRBV6-5; j_call: TRBJ1-2; cdr3_nt: TGTGCCAGCAGTTACAGTTGGGATGACTATGGCTACACCTTC; cdr3_aa: CASSYSWDDYGYTF
clone_size: -; d_call: -; v_call: TRBV19; j_call: TRBJ2-2; cdr3_nt: TGTGCCAGTAGTTTTGGATTGAACACCGGGGAGCTGTTTTTT; cdr3_aa: CASSFGLNTGELFF
clone_size: -; d_call: -; v_call: TRBV19; j_call: TRBJ2-5; cdr3_nt: TGTGCCAGTAGTGGCAGGGAAATGCAAGAGACCCAGTACTTC; cdr3_aa: CASSGREMQETQYF
clone_size: -; d_call: -; v_call: TRBV6-5; j_call: TRBJ1-1; cdr3_nt: TGTGCCAGCAGTTACCCCCTCGGTGGAGGGAACACTGAAGCTTTCTTT; cdr3_aa: CASSYPLGGGNTEAFF
clone_size: -; d_call: -; v_call: TRBV12-3/TRBV12-4; j_call: TRBJ2-2; cdr3_nt: TGTGCCAGCAGTCCTACGAACACCGGGGAGCTGTTTTTT; cdr3_aa: CASSPTNTGELFF
clone_size: -; d_call: -; v_call: TRBV27; j_call: TRBJ2-2; cdr3_nt: TGTGCCAGCACCCCGTGGGGCACCGGGGAGCTGTTTTTT; cdr3_aa: CASTPWGTGELFF
clone_size: few; d_call: -; v_call: TRBV7-9; j_call: TRBJ1-1; cdr3_nt: TGTGCCAGCAGCTTATGGGCTATGACTGAAGCTTTCTTT; cdr3_aa: CASSLWAMTEAFF
clone_size: once; d_call: TRBD2; v_call: TRBV7-2; j_call: TRBJ2-5; cdr3_nt: TGTGCCAGCAGCCCGCGTAGGACTAGCGGGAGTGAAGAGACCCAGTACTTC; cdr3_aa: CASSPRRTSGSEETQYF
clone_size: -; d_call: -; v_call: TRBV5-1; j_call: TRBJ2-1; cdr3_nt: TGCGCCAGCAGCGGGACGACCACAACCCCCAATGAGCAGTTCTTC; cdr3_aa: CASSGTTTTPNEQFF
clone_size: -; d_call: -; v_call: TRBV11-1; j_call: TRBJ1-1; cdr3_nt: TGTGCCAGCAGCTTAACTACTCTAGGTGAAGCTTTCTTT; cdr3_aa: CASSLTTLGEAFF
clone_size: many; d_call: -; v_call: TRBV7-9; j_call: TRBJ1-2; cdr3_nt: TGTGCCAGCAGCTTGGCCTCTTCTAACTATGGCTACACCTTC; cdr3_aa: CASSLASSNYGYTF
clone_size: -; d_call: TRBD2; v_call: TRBV5-4; j_call: TRBJ2-2; cdr3_nt: TGTGCCAGCAGCCTGGGACTAGCGGGATTCACCGGGGAGCTGTTTTTT; cdr3_aa: CASSLGLAGFTGELFF